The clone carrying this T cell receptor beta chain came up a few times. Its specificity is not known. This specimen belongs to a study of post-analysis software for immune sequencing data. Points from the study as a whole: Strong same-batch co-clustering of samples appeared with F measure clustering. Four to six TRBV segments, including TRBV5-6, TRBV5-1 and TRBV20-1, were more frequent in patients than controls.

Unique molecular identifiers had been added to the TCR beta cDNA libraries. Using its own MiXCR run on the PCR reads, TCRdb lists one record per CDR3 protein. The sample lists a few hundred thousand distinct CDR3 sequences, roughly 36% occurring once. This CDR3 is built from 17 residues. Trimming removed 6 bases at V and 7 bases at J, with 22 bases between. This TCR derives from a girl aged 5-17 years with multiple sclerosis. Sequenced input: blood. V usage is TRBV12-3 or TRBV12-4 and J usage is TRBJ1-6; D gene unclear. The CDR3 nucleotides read TGTGCCAGCAGACCTACCGGGCCAAGATCGGGCAATTCACCCCTCCACTTT. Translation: CASRPTGPRSGNSPLHF.